This T cell receptor beta chain was sequenced in a study of Graves' ophthalmopathy and Graves' hyperthyroidism. Study-wide results and limits: Ophthalmopathy versus stable hyperthyroidism: 13-signature model gave around 86% sensitivity, 81.08% specificity.

RNA transcripts provided the template for amplifying TCR beta CDR3 regions. HTBI primers primed a first-round RT-PCR, and a second-round multiplex PCR followed. One entry per CDR3 protein, called by TCRdb with MiXCR from the multiplex PCR reads. The data contain 1 million to 1.3 million distinct CDR3 sequences, roughly 35% of them seen just once; the ten biggest clones take up around 10%. With respect to this clonotype: Its antigen is unknown.

Trimming at V came to 2 bases and at J to 5 bases, leaving 7 bases not matched to a gene. The CDR3 is 17 residues long. CDR1 is SGHRS, CDR2 YFSETQ, per germline. The receptor was derived from an adult man with Graves' hyperthyroidism. The specimen sequenced was peripheral blood or thyroid tissue (not recorded which). The chain joins TRBV5-1 to TRBJ2-5; 15 bases fit TRBD2. Written as DNA, the CDR3 is TGCGCCAGCAGCTTTGGGACTAGCGGGGGGAAGAAGGAGACCCAGTACTTC. Amino acid sequence: CASSFGTSGGKKETQYF.